This T cell receptor (beta chain) was identified in a study of response to subunit inactivated influenza vaccine. This clonotype was picked up a small number of times. Its antigen is currently unknown. TCRdb recomputed calls from the RT-PCR reads with MiXCR, one row per CDR3 protein. This table holds around 650,000 distinct CDR3 sequences, 15% to 17% found once. The study, taken as a whole, reports: Authors suggested that a seasonal influenza vaccination recruits few new T cells each time.

V lost 6 bases to trimming and J lost 2 bases, with 14 bases between them. The CDR3 spans 14 residues. Germline V gene sequence: CDR1 ENHRY, CDR2 SYGVKD. Source: PBMCs from blood, taken 11 to 12 days after vaccination. This receptor was identified in a man in his fifties who received an inactivated influenza vaccine. This rearrangement joins TRBV10-3 to TRBJ2-7, with D perhaps matching TRBD1 (6 bases). The CDR3 region is CAISRDGTTYEQYF. Here the CDR3 DNA reads TGTGCCATCAGCCGGGACGGGACAACCTACGAGCAGTACTTC.